This entry features one T cell receptor (beta chain) sequence. TCRdb's table, derived via immunoSEQ multiplex PCR, lists solely in-frame clones and lacks some. The data show 65,000 or so clones, with about 80% seen just once and roughly 4% held by the top ten. This specimen belongs to a study of blood T cell repertoires in COVID-19. Germline V CDR1 and CDR2: SGDLS, YYNGEE. Germline trimming cut 0 bases from V and 8 bases from J; bases unmatched to any gene: 9. CDR3 size: 15 residues. The rearrangement links TRBV9 to TRBJ1-1; 8 nucleotides agree with TRBD1. This sequence originates from a man aged 55 to 70 with acute or convalescent COVID-19. Sample: peripheral blood. Written as DNA, the CDR3 is TGTGCCAGCAGCGTAGATGGGGCAGGGGGCCTGGAAGCTTTCTTT. Encoded protein: CASSVDGAGGLEAFF.